The following is a TCR beta chain sequence with its context. This record belongs to a study of blood T cell repertoires in COVID-19. Study as a whole: The United States, Italy and Spain were the sources of the acute and convalescent COVID-19 samples. PBMCs, B-cell-depleted T cells, or T cells provided the cDNA or gDNA that made up the material.

Original data processing: For nucleated cells, counts were estimated from reference gene primer amplification. Assay used: immunoSEQ multiplex PCR; TCRdb lists only in-frame clones, some missing. The V and J calls and clone size are taken from that table; D and trimming were inferred from the DNA. The sample contains roughly 230,000 clones, approximately 84% of which appear only once. The length of the CDR3 is 14 residues. Trimming took off 2 bases at V and 2 bases at J, with 9 bases between the two ends. The germline CDR1 and CDR2 sequences are SGHDN and FVKESK. V usage is TRBV14 and J usage is TRBJ1-1; D unclear. The sequence derives from a man in his fifties or sixties with acute or convalescent COVID-19. Source material: peripheral blood. The CDR3 nucleotides are TGTGCCAGCAGCCAAATACTTCAAAACACTGAAGCTTTCTTT. Protein: CASSQILQNTEAFF.